The 25 T cell receptor beta chains below were found in one sample sequenced in a study of CD8 T cells in Susac syndrome. cDNA came from approximately 0.5 to 1 ug RNA primed by random hexamers. TCRdb redid the calling of the immunoSEQ multiplex PCR reads with MiXCR, one entry per CDR3 protein. The table records around 200,000 distinct CDR3 sequences, 90% to 95% of them present only once. Input material: CD4+ T cells from PBMCs. These receptors came from a human donor in good health.

This chain connects TRBV5-5 to TRBJ1-5; a weak D match, TRBD1 (6 bases). Germline V gene lookup returns CDR1 SGHKS and CDR2 YYEKEE (reference sequence). V lost 7 bases and J lost 2, with 22 bases in between. This CDR3 is built from 17 residues. The CDR3 loop is CASCPRNRAGGNQPQHF. DNA for the CDR3: TGTGCCAGCTGCCCGAGGAACAGGGCCGGGGGCAATCAGCCCCAGCATTTT.

The chain couples TRBV29-1 to TRBJ1-2; no definite D call. V was cut by 4 bases and J by 2 bases, with 11 bases left in between. The CDR3 loop spans 13 amino acids. The germline gives CDR1 SQVTM, CDR2 ANQGSEA. The CDR3 spells CSVVPVGNYGYTF. CDR3 nucleotide sequence: TGCAGCGTTGTACCAGTTGGAAACTATGGCTACACCTTC.

This clonotype came up once. The chain has TRBV25-1 and TRBJ2-1, with 11 bases identical to TRBD1. The CDR3 length is 16 residues. Trimming removed 5 bases from V and 7 bases from J; junction bases left unmatched: 10. The germline V gene has CDR1 MGHDK and CDR2 SYGVNS. CDR3 nucleotide sequence: TGTGCCAGCAGTTCAGACCGGGACAGGGGGTGGAATGAGCAGTTCTTC. Its protein product is CASSSDRDRGWNEQFF.

V is TRBV29-1 and J is TRBJ1-3, with D possibly matching TRBD1 (5 bases). CDR1 and CDR2 (germline): SQVTM, ANQGSEA. The CDR3 spans 14 residues. Trimming shortened V by 7 bases and J by 1 base, and 14 bases separated the two germline ends. The CDR3, as DNA: TGCAGCGCCGGGACGGATACTTCTGGAAACACCATATATTTT. It is translated as CSAGTDTSGNTIYF.

The chain is built from TRBV29-1 and TRBJ2-1; 10 bases line up with TRBD2. The length of the CDR3 is 14 residues. CDR1 is SQVTM, CDR2 ANQGSEA, per germline. The V and J ends lost 5 bases and 5 bases, in that order; junction bases with no gene match: 6. This CDR3 reads CSVTRTSGDNEQFF. The CDR3, as DNA: TGCAGCGTTACGCGAACTAGCGGGGACAATGAGCAGTTCTTC.

This chain uses TRBV24-1 with TRBJ2-6; 8 nucleotides align to TRBD1. V shed 1 base, J shed 2 bases, and the junction held 9 bases outside the gene matches. This CDR3 has 19 residues. Germline V gives CDR1 KGHDR, CDR2 SFDVKD. CDR3 DNA sequence: TGTGCCACCAGTGATTTTCGTTGGGGACAGGTGCCTGGGGCCAACGTCCTGACTTTC. Amino acid sequence: CATSDFRWGQVPGANVLTF.

This clonotype has a handful of counts. V is TRBV18 and J is TRBJ1-1; 7 bases map to TRBD1. This CDR3 region has 13 residues. The V gene's germline CDR1 is KGHSH and CDR2 LQKENI. Trimming cost V 6 bases and J 4 bases; bases outside gene matches: 5. CDR3 sequence (DNA): TGTGCCAGCTCGGCCGGGGACAGCACTGAAGCTTTCTTT. It codes for CASSAGDSTEAFF.

This clonotype appeared a single time. The chain uses TRBV29-1 and TRBJ2-3, with D possibly being TRBD2 (6 bases). Germline lookup yields CDR1 SQVTM and CDR2 ANQGSEA. With 6 bases removed from V and 5 bases from J, the gap between germline ends came to 15 bases. The CDR3 runs to 13 residues. The CDR3 DNA follows: TGCAGCGTGCCCGGGGGATCTGAAGATACGCAGTATTTT. As protein: CSVPGGSEDTQYF.

For this clonotype: One end of the junction varies from germline; a read error may be responsible. The rearrangement joins TRBV7-7 to TRBJ2-1; 7 bases map to TRBD2. Germline values: CDR1 SSHAT, CDR2 FNYEAQ (reference sequence). The length of the CDR3 is 14 residues. CDR3 region: CASSQTSFSYEQFF. The CDR3 DNA reads as TGTGCTAGCAGCCAGACTAGCTTTAGCTATGAGCAGTTCTTC.

The gene calls are TRBV12-3 or TRBV12-4 and TRBJ1-5; no reliable D call. V was cut by 5 bases and J by 1 base, with 12 bases left in between. The CDR3 runs 15 residues. CDR3: CASSPDGPSNQPQHF. The DNA of the CDR3 is TGTGCCAGCAGTCCCGACGGACCCAGCAATCAGCCCCAGCATTTT.

CDR3 in amino acids: CASTARVGGTEQFF. The CDR3 nucleotides are TGTGCCAGTACCGCGAGGGTCGGGGGGACCGAGCAGTTCTTC. This chain connects TRBV19 to TRBJ2-1, with 7 bases aligning to TRBD2. V shed 7 bases, J shed 10 bases, and the junction held 13 bases outside the gene matches. CDR3 length equals 14 residues. Germline V gene lookup returns CDR1 LNHDA and CDR2 SQIVND (reference sequence).

This chain uses TRBV20-1 with TRBJ2-3; D is uncertain. The V end lost 4 bases, the J end lost 0 bases, and 5 bases lay between the germline ends. Germline V gene sequence: CDR1 DFQATT, CDR2 SNEGSKA (reference sequence). This CDR3 comprises 12 residues. In DNA form, the CDR3 reads TGCAGTGCTACGGATAGCACAGATACGCAGTATTTT. Translation gives CSATDSTDTQYF.

This sequence joins TRBV20-1 and TRBJ1-2; D call uncertain. The ends were cut back, 3 bases at V and 5 bases at J, with 7 bases in the middle. Germline-derived CDR1 and CDR2 are DFQATT and SNEGSKA (reference sequence). CDR3 length: 11 amino acids. The CDR3 sequence: CSARSLYGYTF. The CDR3 DNA follows: TGCAGTGCTAGGTCCCTATATGGCTACACCTTC.

V is TRBV7-9 and J is TRBJ2-1, with 11 bases lining up with TRBD1. CDR3 length: 17 amino acids. The V segment lost 4 bases and the J segment 2 bases; nucleotides outside the gene matches: 7. CDR1 and CDR2 from the germline V gene are SEHNR and FQNEAQ (reference sequence). CDR3 DNA: TGTGCCAGCAGCTCTACCAGGACAGGGGGCGCCTACAATGAGCAGTTCTTC. Protein sequence: CASSSTRTGGAYNEQFF.

The chain combines TRBV6-5 with TRBJ1-5, with TRBD1 as a possible D gene (6 bases). V lost 6 bases, J lost 1 base, and 10 bases lay in between. This CDR3 has 14 amino acids. In germline, CDR1 is MNHEY, CDR2 SVGAGI. The CDR3 DNA sequence: TGTGCCAGCAGCTCAGACAGGAGCAATCAGCCCCAGCATTTT. Translated: CASSSDRSNQPQHF.

As DNA, the CDR3 is TGTGCCAGCAGTTCGACTAGCGGGGGGTACAATGAGCAGTTCTTC. Its protein product is CASSSTSGGYNEQFF. The V and J genes are TRBV12-3 or TRBV12-4 and TRBJ2-1, with 13 nucleotides matching TRBD2. The junction had 1 base not matched to a gene; V was cut back by 4 bases and J by 4 bases. There are 15 residues in the CDR3.

V and J are TRBV20-1 and TRBJ2-1; TRBD2 aligns across 8 bases. CDR1 and CDR2 from the germline V gene are DFQATT and SNEGSKA (reference sequence). The CDR3 is 15 residues long. With 6 bases clipped from V and 7 bases from J, the junction kept 14 bases outside the gene matches. CDR3 bases: TGCAGTGCCAACTCGGGGGGGCCGAATAGAAATGAGCAGTTCTTC. Translated: CSANSGGPNRNEQFF.

The chain couples TRBV7-9 to TRBJ2-7; 8 bases map to TRBD1. From germline, CDR1 is SEHNR and CDR2 FQNEAQ (reference sequence). The V and J ends lost 5 bases and 7 bases, in that order; junction bases with no gene match: 19. The CDR3 is made up of 17 amino acids. CDR3 in amino acids: CASSPGTGAANRREQYF. Written as DNA, the CDR3 is TGTGCCAGCAGCCCCGGGACAGGAGCCGCAAATCGTCGGGAGCAGTACTTC.

The V gene is TRBV28, the J gene TRBJ1-2; 7 positions match TRBD1. This CDR3 region has 14 residues. J gave up 2 bases and V 6 bases, and 6 bases lay outside the gene matches. Germline assignment: CDR1 MDHEN and CDR2 SYDVKM. The DNA for the CDR3 is TGTGCCAGCAGAGAACAGGGGCGAAACTATGGCTACACCTTC. It specifies CASREQGRNYGYTF.

J is TRBJ1-1 and V is TRBV29-1, with D possibly TRBD1 on 5 matching bases. The CDR3 is made up of 14 amino acids. V gave up 7 bases and J gave up 1 base, with 16 bases separating them. Germline V gene lookup returns CDR1 SQVTM and CDR2 ANQGSEA. For the CDR3, the DNA is TGCAGCGCAGGAGACAGCTTTAGGAACACTGAAGCTTTCTTT. This encodes CSAGDSFRNTEAFF.

This rearrangement joins TRBV3-1 to TRBJ2-1, with unresolved D. The V and J ends lost 0 bases and 8 bases respectively, with 5 bases between them. Per the germline V gene, CDR1 is LGHDT and CDR2 is YNNKEL (reference sequence). CDR3 size: 12 residues. CDR3 sequence reads: CASSQDRDEQFF. The DNA for the CDR3 is TGTGCCAGCAGCCAAGATAGGGATGAGCAGTTCTTC.

The genes are TRBV3-1 and TRBJ1-2; a possible D gene is TRBD1 (5 bases). V lost 0 bases and J lost 6, with 11 bases in between. There are 14 residues in the CDR3. The germline CDR1 and CDR2 sequences are LGHDT and YNNKEL (reference sequence). The CDR3 protein is CASSQDDGADGYTF. The CDR3 coding sequence is TGTGCCAGCAGCCAAGATGACGGGGCAGATGGCTACACCTTC. Full variable domain (remainder filled in from reference TRBV3-1 and TRBJ1-2): DTAVSQTPKYLVTQMGNDKSIKCEQNLGHDTMYWYKQDSKKFLKIMFSYNNKELIINETVPNRFSPKSPDKAHLNLHINSLELGDSAVYFCASSQDDGADGYTFGSGTRLTVV.

The chain links TRBV20-1 to TRBJ1-2; D may be TRBD1 (6 bases). Germline CDR1 is DFQATT and CDR2 is SNEGSKA (reference sequence). This CDR3 contains 13 residues. Deletions cut 3 bases from V and 8 bases from J, with 16 bases between. In DNA, the CDR3 is TGCAGTGCTAGTAGGCAAGGGGGTCGCGGCTACACCTTC. Protein sequence: CSASRQGGRGYTF.

The rearrangement uses TRBV20-1 and TRBJ2-3; 11 nucleotides agree with TRBD2. Trimming cost V 5 bases and J 4 bases; bases outside gene matches: 5. Per the germline V gene, CDR1 is DFQATT and CDR2 is SNEGSKA (reference sequence). This CDR3 is built from 14 residues. CDR3 nucleotides: TGCAGTGCTTCCGGGACTAGCGGTTCAGATACGCAGTATTTT. It is translated as CSASGTSGSDTQYF.

V and J are TRBV24-1 and TRBJ1-5, with no clear D. Germline CDR1 KGHDR, CDR2 SFDVKD. The ends were cut back, 5 bases at V and 1 base at J, with 2 bases in the middle. The CDR3 has 12 residues. The CDR3 spells CATSGSNQPQHF. The CDR3 DNA reads as TGTGCCACCAGTGGGAGCAATCAGCCCCAGCATTTT.